This T cell receptor beta chain was obtained from a study of cytomegalovirus exposure and HLA in healthy donors. Whole-study findings and limits: A missense variant in DCLRE1C was later tied to TCR beta V- and J-gene trimming. A later analysis reported that several of the most significant clusters appeared to be linked to common viral pathogens, among them Epstein-Barr virus.

Concerning this clone: Antigen specificity is unknown.

Primers: 60 Vbeta forward and 13 Jbeta reverse. Clones were sequenced by immunoSEQ multiplex PCR, and TCRdb holds only the in-frame ones, with some missing. This table has about 62,000 clones, over 75% appearing once. The V end lost 8 bases, the J end lost 4 bases, and 14 bases lay between the germline ends. Per germline, CDR1 WNHNN and CDR2 SYGVQD (reference sequence). The CDR3 runs to 14 residues. Sequencing input: PBMCs. The clonotype was recovered from a man between 18 and 35 years old in good health and CMV-seronegative. The gene calls are TRBV10-1 and TRBJ2-2, with D possibly matching TRBD2 (6 bases). The CDR3 DNA is TGCGCCAGCTCCAGGGACTCCTTCACCGGGGAGCTGTTTTTT. It codes for CASSRDSFTGELFF.